The entry below describes one TCR beta chain. The target of this receptor is not known. No much larger clonotype is one base removed from it; base qualities were not supplied. The entry originates in a study of blood T cell repertoires in COVID-19 (dated by TCRdb to about 2020). In terms of the full investigation: The collaborator samples originated in the United States, Italy and Spain and spanned the acute and convalescent phases of COVID-19. The material from the prospective study consisted of cDNA or gDNA derived from T cells, B-cell-depleted T cells, or PBMCs. The dataset comprised deeply sampled blood TCRbeta repertoires from subjects exposed to, actively infected with, or recovered from COVID-19. The repertoires were released in a freely available public database meant as a resource for research on the immune response to SARS-CoV-2. Samples came from the ongoing ImmuneRACE study (first 160 participants) plus 1,254 subjects from 6 global collaborators. The sample metadata nearly always contained a de-identified subject ID, COVID-19 status, age in years and sex. HLA class I and class II types, where available, came from metadata supplied by the sample provider rather than from assay-based typing.

Collaborating institutions collected whole blood in K2EDTA tubes following their own protocols. For TCRbeta analysis, collaborators shipped samples in one of three forms: frozen whole blood, isolated PBMCs, or DNA extracted from either of those sample types. TCRbeta CDR3 regions were amplified from genomic DNA using the immunoSEQ Assay, a bias-controlled multiplex PCR. On the authors' methods: The number of nucleated cells in each sample was estimated from the amplification of reference gene primers within the assay. To quantify the absolute abundance of each unique TCRbeta CDR3 rearrangement, sequence reads were collapsed and filtered. For each sample, productive Simpson clonality was calculated as the square root of Simpson's diversity index over productive rearrangements. The source is immuneACCESS, and TCRdb retained only in-frame sequences with V and J called. Part of the clones is not carried over; for the studies checked, unresolved V genes explain less than half of this, and the remainder is unexplained. V and J calls and clone size follow that table, whereas D and trimming were derived from the DNA. Here the sample has 110,000 or so clones; 85% to 90% occur a single time. About 1.1% of the sample lies in the top ten.

What the research found in general, with its limitations: Clinical and demographic metadata were provided uncurated, with the amount varying by source and participant.

The CDR3 covers 12 residues, taking in both the cysteine and the phenylalanine. Just the 36-base CDR3 DNA is kept, in frame starting at base 1. At the junction V is shortened by 5 bases and J by 5 bases, with 7 bases in between. The germline V gene gives CDR1 as SGHVS and CDR2 as FQNEAQ. Recombination connected TRBV7-8 to TRBJ1-5; a tentative D match to TRBD1 spans 5 bases. The source material was peripheral blood. The clonotype originates from a human donor in a cohort sampled during active COVID-19. The bases are TGTGCCAGCAGCCTCAGGGATCAGCCCCAGCATTTT. This translates into CASSLRDQPQHF.